Sequencing of this T cell receptor (beta chain) was carried out in a study of blood T cell repertoires in COVID-19. The wider study: The study drew acute and convalescent COVID-19 samples from the United States, Italy and Spain. The cDNA or gDNA used as material had been derived from T cells, B-cell-depleted T cells, or PBMCs.

CDR3 size: 16 residues. Looked up from germline, CDR1 is ENHRY and CDR2 is SYGVKD. V lost 4 bases and J lost 7, with 17 bases in between. Repertoires were generated with immunoSEQ multiplex PCR, while TCRdb's copy carries only in-frame clones and drops some. The repertoire has hundreds of thousands of clones, approximately 80% of them found once; the top ten carry around 4.2%. J is TRBJ1-6 and V is TRBV10-3; D is perhaps TRBD1 (6 bases). This TCR derives from a woman aged 50 to 60 with active or convalescent COVID-19. Sequenced input: peripheral blood. CDR3 nucleotides: TGTGCCATCAGTGCTCAGGGGTCCCTTGGGAATTCACCCCTCCACTTT. It translates to CAISAQGSLGNSPLHF.